Listed below are T cell receptor beta chains from one sample, sequenced in a study of metastatic and nonmetastatic thyroid tumors. TCRdb re-clonotyped the PCR reads via MiXCR. The sample lists around 12,000 clones; around 41% were seen once. The material sequenced was tumor tissue. Every receptor here comes from a female donor with papillary thyroid cancer or a benign thyroid nodule (not recorded which). Some clones in this sample may be carry-over from other donors' samples. CDR3s include the opening cysteine and the closing phenylalanine or tryptophan. A D gene is named only where the DNA matches it firmly.

J: TRBJ2-2
D: .
V: TRBV4-2
CDR3: CASSQVQNTGELFF

J: TRBJ2-2
D: .
V: TRBV10-1
CDR3: CASSESRAGELFF

J: TRBJ1-2
D: TRBD1
V: TRBV18
CDR3: CASSLGQGTYGYTF

J: TRBJ1-2
D: TRBD1
V: TRBV4-1
CDR3: CASSQEPRGTYGYTF

J: TRBJ1-4
D: TRBD1
V: TRBV20-1
CDR3: CSARGGPGQAREKLFF

J: TRBJ2-2
D: .
V: TRBV30
CDR3: CAWSSNTGELFF

J: TRBJ1-2
D: .
V: TRBV7-9
CDR3: CASSLGGDYGYTF

J: TRBJ2-3
D: TRBD2
V: TRBV11-2
CDR3: CASSLWTSGRASTDTQYF

J: TRBJ2-5
D: .
V: TRBV30
CDR3: CASQGGWGETQYF

J: TRBJ2-3
D: TRBD1
V: TRBV6-1
CDR3: CASRDRGPGDTQYF

J: TRBJ1-5
D: .
V: TRBV19
CDR3: CASSTPVHQPQHF

J: TRBJ1-1
D: .
V: TRBV6-1
CDR3: CASSEARGLLNTEAFF

J: TRBJ1-1
D: .
V: TRBV27
CDR3: CASSLTGNTEAFF

J: TRBJ2-1
D: .
V: TRBV24-1
CDR3: CATRERGGYNEQFF

J: TRBJ2-1
D: .
V: TRBV2
CDR3: CASSATGHEQFF

J: TRBJ2-2
D: TRBD1
V: TRBV18
CDR3: CASSPPDRPSRLFF

J: TRBJ2-1
D: .
V: TRBV27
CDR3: CASRETDNEQFF

J: TRBJ2-7
D: .
V: TRBV24-1
CDR3: CATSDRVGGTTYEQYF

J: TRBJ2-1
D: .
V: TRBV6-4
CDR3: CASSDFRASRNEQFF

J: TRBJ2-7
D: TRBD1
V: TRBV15
CDR3: CATSRDHRDRHF

J: TRBJ1-5
D: .
V: TRBV28
CDR3: CASSPMGGIISNQPQHF

J: TRBJ2-1
D: .
V: TRBV5-1
CDR3: CASSLAPSYNEQFF

J: TRBJ2-4
D: .
V: TRBV20-1
CDR3: CSARPSAGTEVKNIQYF